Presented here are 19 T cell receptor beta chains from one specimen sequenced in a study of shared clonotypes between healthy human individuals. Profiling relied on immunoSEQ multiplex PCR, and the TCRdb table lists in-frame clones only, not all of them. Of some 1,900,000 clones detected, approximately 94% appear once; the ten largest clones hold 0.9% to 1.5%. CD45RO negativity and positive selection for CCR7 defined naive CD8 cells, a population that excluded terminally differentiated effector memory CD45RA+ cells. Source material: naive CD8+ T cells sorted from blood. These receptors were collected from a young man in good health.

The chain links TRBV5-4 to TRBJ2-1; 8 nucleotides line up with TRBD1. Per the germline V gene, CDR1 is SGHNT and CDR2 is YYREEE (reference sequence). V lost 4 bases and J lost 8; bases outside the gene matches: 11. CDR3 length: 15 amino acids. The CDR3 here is CASSGLQGARDEQFF. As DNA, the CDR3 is TGTGCCAGCAGCGGACTCCAGGGGGCGCGGGATGAGCAGTTCTTC. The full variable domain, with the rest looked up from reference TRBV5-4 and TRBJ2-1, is ETGVTQSPTHLIKTRGQQVTLRCSSQSGHNTVSWYQQALGQGPQFIFQYYREEENGRGNFPPRFSGLQFPNYSSELNVNALELDDSALYLCASSGLQGARDEQFFGPGTRLTVL.

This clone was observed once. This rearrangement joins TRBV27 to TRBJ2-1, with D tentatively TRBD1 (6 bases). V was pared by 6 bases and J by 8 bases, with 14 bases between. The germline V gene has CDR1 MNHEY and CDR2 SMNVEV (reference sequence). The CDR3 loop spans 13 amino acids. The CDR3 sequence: CASSPLQGHEQFF. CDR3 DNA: TGTGCCAGCAGCCCCCTCCAGGGGCATGAGCAGTTCTTC.

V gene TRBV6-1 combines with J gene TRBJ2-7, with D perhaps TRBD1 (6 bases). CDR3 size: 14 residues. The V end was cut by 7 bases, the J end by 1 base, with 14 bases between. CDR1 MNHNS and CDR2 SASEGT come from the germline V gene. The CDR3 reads CASIYSTGSYEQYF. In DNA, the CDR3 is TGTGCCAGCATCTACTCCACAGGGTCCTACGAGCAGTACTTC.

The CDR3 bases are TGTGCCAGCAGTGAAGTAATGCTCCTAGGGATGTACGAGCAGTACTTC. This translates into CASSEVMLLGMYEQYF. The chain recombines TRBV6-1 with TRBJ2-7, with no clear D. Trimming shortened V by 1 base and J by 4 bases, and 17 bases separated the two germline ends. The CDR3 covers 16 residues. Germline assignment: CDR1 MNHNS and CDR2 SASEGT.

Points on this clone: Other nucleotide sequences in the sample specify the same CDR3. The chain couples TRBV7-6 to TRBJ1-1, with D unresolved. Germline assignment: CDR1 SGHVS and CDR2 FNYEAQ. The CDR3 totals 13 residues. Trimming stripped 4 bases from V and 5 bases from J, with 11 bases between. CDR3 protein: CASSSGLGTEAFF. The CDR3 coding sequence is TGTGCCAGCAGCTCCGGCCTCGGGACTGAAGCTTTCTTT. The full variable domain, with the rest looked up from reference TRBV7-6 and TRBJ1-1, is GAGVSQSPRYKVTKRGQDVALRCDPISGHVSLYWYRQALGQGPEFLTYFNYEAQQDKSGLPNDRFSAERPEGSISTLTIQRTEQRDSAMYRCASSSGLGTEAFFGQGTRLTVV.

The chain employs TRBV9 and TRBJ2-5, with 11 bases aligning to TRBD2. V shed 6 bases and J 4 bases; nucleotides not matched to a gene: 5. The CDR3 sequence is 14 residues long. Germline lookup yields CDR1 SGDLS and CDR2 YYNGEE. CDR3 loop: CASNSGGAGETQYF. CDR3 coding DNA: TGTGCCAGCAATAGCGGGGGGGCAGGAGAGACCCAGTACTTC.

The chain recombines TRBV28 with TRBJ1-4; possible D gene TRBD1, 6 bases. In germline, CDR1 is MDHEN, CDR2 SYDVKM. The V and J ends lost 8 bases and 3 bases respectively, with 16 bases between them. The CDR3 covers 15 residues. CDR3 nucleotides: TGTGCCAGCTCAACGGAGGGGGTGGCTAATGAAAAACTGTTTTTT. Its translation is CASSTEGVANEKLFF.

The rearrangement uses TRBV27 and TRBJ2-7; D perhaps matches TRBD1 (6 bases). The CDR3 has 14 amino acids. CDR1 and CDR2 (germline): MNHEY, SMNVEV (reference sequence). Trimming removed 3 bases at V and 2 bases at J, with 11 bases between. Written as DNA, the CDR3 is TGTGCCAGCAGTTTCGGGACAAACCCCTACGAGCAGTACTTC. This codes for CASSFGTNPYEQYF.

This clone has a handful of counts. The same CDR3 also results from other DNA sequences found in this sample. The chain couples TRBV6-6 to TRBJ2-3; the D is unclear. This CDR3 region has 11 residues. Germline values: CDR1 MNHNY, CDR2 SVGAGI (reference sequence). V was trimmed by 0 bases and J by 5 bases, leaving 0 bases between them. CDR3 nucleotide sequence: TGTGCCAGCAGTTACTCAGATACGCAGTATTTT. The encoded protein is CASSYSDTQYF.

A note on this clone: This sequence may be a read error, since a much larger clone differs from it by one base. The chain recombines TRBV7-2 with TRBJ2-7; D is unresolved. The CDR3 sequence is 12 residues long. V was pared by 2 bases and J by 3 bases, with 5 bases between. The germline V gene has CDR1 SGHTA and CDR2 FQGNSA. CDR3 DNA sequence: TGTGCCAGCAGCTTATGGGGCTACGAGCAGTACTTC. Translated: CASSLWGYEQYF.

The CDR3 nucleotides are TGTGCCAGCAGCTTGCTCGGGACAGGCACAGATACGCAGTATTTT. Translated, it gives CASSLLGTGTDTQYF. The V gene is TRBV5-8, the J gene TRBJ2-3; the match to TRBD1 covers 7 bases. The CDR3 covers 15 residues. CDR1 and CDR2 from the germline V gene are SGHTS and YDEGEE. V was clipped by 1 base and J by 1 base; unmatched bases: 3. Based on the CDR3 plus reference TRBV5-8 and TRBJ2-3, the full variable domain is EAGVTQSPTHLIKTRGQQATLRCSPISGHTSVYWYQQALGLGLQFLLWYDEGEERNRGNFPPRFSGRQFPNYSSELNVNALELEDSALYLCASSLLGTGTDTQYFGPGTRLTVL.

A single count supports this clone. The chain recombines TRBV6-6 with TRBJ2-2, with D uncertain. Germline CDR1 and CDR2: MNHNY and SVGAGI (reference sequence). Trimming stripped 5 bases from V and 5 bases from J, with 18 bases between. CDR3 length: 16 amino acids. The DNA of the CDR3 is TGTGCCAGCAGTCACACAGAGATTCCCTTTACCGGGGAGCTGTTTTTT. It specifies CASSHTEIPFTGELFF.

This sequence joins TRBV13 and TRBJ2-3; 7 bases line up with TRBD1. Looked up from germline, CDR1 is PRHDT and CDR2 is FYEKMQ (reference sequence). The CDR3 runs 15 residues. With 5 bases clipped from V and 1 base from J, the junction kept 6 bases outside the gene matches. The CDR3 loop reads CASSTHGQGTDTQYF. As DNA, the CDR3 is TGTGCCAGCAGCACCCATGGACAGGGCACAGATACGCAGTATTTT.

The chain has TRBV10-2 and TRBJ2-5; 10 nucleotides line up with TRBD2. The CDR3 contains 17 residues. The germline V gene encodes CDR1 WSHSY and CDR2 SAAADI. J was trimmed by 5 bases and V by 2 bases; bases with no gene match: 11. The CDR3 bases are TGCGCCAGCAGTGAGGGTCCTAGCGGGAGTGAGGTGGAGACCCAGTACTTC. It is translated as CASSEGPSGSEVETQYF.

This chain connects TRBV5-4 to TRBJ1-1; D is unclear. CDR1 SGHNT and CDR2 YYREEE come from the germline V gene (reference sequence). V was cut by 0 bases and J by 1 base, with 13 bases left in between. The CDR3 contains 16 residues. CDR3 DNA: TGTGCCAGCAGCTTGGACCCGGACGGGAAGAACACTGAAGCTTTCTTT. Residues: CASSLDPDGKNTEAFF.

DNA of the CDR3: TGTGCCAGCAGCGTAGCAAACCCTGCCGCCAGACCCCACACAGGGGCCGCCTACAATGAGCAGTTCTTC. As protein: CASSVANPAARPHTGAAYNEQFF. The chain couples TRBV9 to TRBJ2-1; TRBD1 matches 7 bases. This CDR3 has 23 residues. V lost 0 bases and J lost 2; bases outside the gene matches: 26. The germline V gene has CDR1 SGDLS and CDR2 YYNGEE.

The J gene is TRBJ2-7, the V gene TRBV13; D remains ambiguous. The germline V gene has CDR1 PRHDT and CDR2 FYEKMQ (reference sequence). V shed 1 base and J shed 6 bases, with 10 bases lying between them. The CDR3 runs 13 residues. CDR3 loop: CASSLEPGREQYF. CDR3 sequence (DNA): TGTGCCAGCAGCTTAGAACCCGGCCGCGAGCAGTACTTC.

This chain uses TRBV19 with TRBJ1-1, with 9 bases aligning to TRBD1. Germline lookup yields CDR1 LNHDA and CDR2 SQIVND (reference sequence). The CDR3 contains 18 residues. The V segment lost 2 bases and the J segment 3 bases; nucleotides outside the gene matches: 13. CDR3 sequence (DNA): TGTGCCAGTAGTATATTGGGACAGGGACAAATTGGTGACACTGAAGCTTTCTTT. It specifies CASSILGQGQIGDTEAFF. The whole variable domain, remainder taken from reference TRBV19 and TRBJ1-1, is DGGITQSPKYLFRKEGQNVTLSCEQNLNHDAMYWYRQDPGQGLRLIYYSQIVNDFQKGDIAEGYSVSREKKESFPLTVTSAQKNPTAFYLCASSILGQGQIGDTEAFFGQGTRLTVV.

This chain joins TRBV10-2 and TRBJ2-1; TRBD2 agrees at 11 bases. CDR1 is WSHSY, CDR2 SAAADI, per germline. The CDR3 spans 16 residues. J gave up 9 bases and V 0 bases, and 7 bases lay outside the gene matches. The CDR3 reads CASSESLAGGRSEQFF. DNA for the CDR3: TGCGCCAGCAGTGAGTCTCTAGCGGGGGGACGTAGTGAGCAGTTCTTC.